The 16 T cell receptor beta chains below were found in one sample sequenced in a study of shared clonotypes between healthy human individuals. The data were produced by immunoSEQ multiplex PCR, yet TCRdb's version contains in-frame clones alone and is incomplete. The sample holds about 340,000 clones, 73% seen once. Input material: memory CD4+ T cells sorted from blood. Subset indicated: CD45RA-negative fraction. These receptors were taken from a young man in good health.

This clone was detected a few times. This chain links TRBV28 with TRBJ2-6; 10 bases align to TRBD2. Germline V gives CDR1 MDHEN, CDR2 SYDVKM. Trimming removed 7 bases from V and 4 bases from J; junction bases left unmatched: 10. The CDR3 has 17 amino acids. CDR3 in amino acids: CASIKAGGPPGANVLTF. The CDR3 DNA sequence: TGTGCCAGCATAAAAGCGGGAGGGCCCCCCGGGGCCAACGTCCTGACTTTC.

The V gene is TRBV15, the J gene TRBJ2-3, with D perhaps matching TRBD2 (5 bases). The V end was cut by 0 bases, the J end by 10 bases, with 14 bases between. The CDR3 totals 14 residues. The V gene's germline CDR1 is LNHNV and CDR2 YYDKDF (reference sequence). In DNA, the CDR3 is TGTGCCACCAGCAGAGATTCCCGCAGGACTGCGCAGTATTTT. It encodes CATSRDSRRTAQYF.

The CDR3 spells CASSLSNGRPYEQYF. The CDR3 DNA is TGTGCCAGCAGTTTATCGAACGGGAGGCCCTACGAGCAGTACTTC. This chain links TRBV27 with TRBJ2-7; 7 positions match TRBD2. Trimming at V came to 0 bases and at J to 2 bases, leaving 4 bases not matched to a gene. CDR1 and CDR2 (germline): MNHEY, SMNVEV (reference sequence). This CDR3 has 15 amino acids.

With regard to this clone: Other nucleotide sequences in the sample specify the same CDR3. The chain links TRBV7-2 to TRBJ2-5; D gene ambiguous. Germline assignment: CDR1 SGHTA and CDR2 FQGNSA. Trimming shortened V by 0 bases and J by 5 bases, and 4 bases separated the two germline ends. This CDR3 is 12 amino acids long. The DNA of the CDR3 is TGTGCCAGCAGCTTAGCCGGCGAGACCCAGTACTTC. This translates into CASSLAGETQYF.

This chain links TRBV27 with TRBJ2-1; D may be TRBD1 or TRBD2 (6 bases each). Germline lookup yields CDR1 MNHEY and CDR2 SMNVEV (reference sequence). The V and J ends lost 3 bases and 0 bases respectively, with 12 bases between them. The CDR3 runs to 16 residues. DNA for the CDR3: TGTGCCAGCAGTTTTAGAAAGGGGGGCTCCTACAATGAGCAGTTCTTC. This encodes CASSFRKGGSYNEQFF.

This clone occurred many times. The chain combines TRBV5-1 with TRBJ2-3, with 9 bases lining up with TRBD2. Losses at the gene ends were 0 bases for V and 2 bases for J; bases not matched to a gene: 4. CDR1 is SGHRS and CDR2 is YFSETQ in the germline V gene. The CDR3 consists of 16 residues. CDR3 nucleotides: TGCGCCAGCAGCTTGGGCATAGCGGGAGACACAGATACGCAGTATTTT. This codes for CASSLGIAGDTDTQYF.

On this clone: Additional DNA sequences in this sample encode the identical CDR3. This rearrangement joins TRBV2 to TRBJ2-5; D call uncertain. With 4 bases removed from V and 1 base from J, the gap between germline ends came to 7 bases. Germline V gene data show CDR1 as SNHLY and CDR2 as FYNNEI. CDR3 length: 13 residues. Written as DNA, the CDR3 is TGTGCCAGCAGTGGTACGGGCCAAGAGACCCAGTACTTC. Translation: CASSGTGQETQYF.

The rearrangement uses TRBV7-2 and TRBJ1-3; D is unresolved. Germline-derived CDR1 and CDR2 are SGHTA and FQGNSA. Trimming removed 5 bases at V and 1 base at J, with 18 bases between. This CDR3 is 17 amino acids long. In nucleotides, the CDR3 is TGTGCCAGCAGCCCAGTGGTAGGACTCCCTTCTGGAAACACCATATATTTT. It translates to CASSPVVGLPSGNTIYF.

This sequence joins TRBV5-5 and TRBJ2-1; tentative D call: TRBD2 (6 bases). V lost 3 bases and J 2 bases, leaving 15 bases between the germline ends. Germline V gives CDR1 SGHKS, CDR2 YYEKEE (reference sequence). The CDR3 is 16 residues long. The CDR3 DNA is TGTGCCAGCAGCTCGCGGGGCGGGACCGCCTACAATGAGCAGTTCTTC. Translation: CASSSRGGTAYNEQFF. Complete variable domain (other parts from reference TRBV5-5 and TRBJ2-1): DAGVTQSPTHLIKTRGQQVTLRCSPISGHKSVSWYQQVLGQGPQFIFQYYEKEERGRGNFPDRFSARQFPNYSSELNVNALLLGDSALYLCASSSRGGTAYNEQFFGPGTRLTVL.

The chain is built from TRBV7-8 and TRBJ2-5; TRBD1 matches at 10 bases. Germline values: CDR1 SGHVS, CDR2 FQNEAQ. The CDR3 length is 17 residues. V lost 5 bases and J lost 4; bases outside the gene matches: 13. For the CDR3, the DNA is TGTGCCAGCAGCCCAACCGCCCGACAGGGGGCCGTAGAGACCCAGTACTTC. Its translation: CASSPTARQGAVETQYF.

This chain links TRBV27 with TRBJ1-5, with TRBD1 identical over 7 bases. Trimming took 2 bases from V and 5 from J; bases not matched to a gene: 3. This CDR3 has 14 residues. In germline, CDR1 is MNHEY, CDR2 SMNVEV (reference sequence). This CDR3 is CASSLNRGDQPQHF. The DNA of the CDR3 is TGTGCCAGCAGTTTAAACAGGGGCGATCAGCCCCAGCATTTT.

The genes are TRBV27 and TRBJ2-5; 7 bases match TRBD1. Germline lookup yields CDR1 MNHEY and CDR2 SMNVEV (reference sequence). CDR3 length: 15 amino acids. Unmatched junction bases numbered 9, after V lost 6 bases and J lost 2 bases. CDR3 nucleotide sequence: TGTGCCAGCAGCCTAATGTGGGACAGACAAGAGACCCAGTACTTC. This gives the protein CASSLMWDRQETQYF.

V and J are TRBV7-2 and TRBJ2-3; 8 bases agree with TRBD1. Germline assignment: CDR1 SGHTA and CDR2 FQGNSA. With V trimmed by 5 bases and J by 0 bases, 4 bases remained unmatched. This CDR3 contains 15 residues. The CDR3: CASSLQGVSTDTQYF. CDR3 DNA: TGTGCCAGCAGCCTACAGGGGGTGAGCACAGATACGCAGTATTTT.

The chain couples TRBV4-2 to TRBJ1-4, with D unclear. The germline V gene has CDR1 LGHNA and CDR2 YNFKEQ. Trimming shortened V by 0 bases and J by 8 bases, and 13 bases separated the two germline ends. The CDR3 extends over 15 amino acids. The CDR3: CASSQDPGVEEKLFF. The CDR3 DNA is TGTGCCAGCAGCCAAGATCCTGGGGTAGAGGAAAAACTGTTTTTT.

The gene calls are TRBV5-4 and TRBJ2-2; the match to TRBD1 covers 8 bases. Germline CDR1 is SGHNT and CDR2 is YYREEE (reference sequence). Trimming took 2 bases from V and 6 from J; bases not matched to a gene: 9. This CDR3 contains 16 residues. CDR3 region: CASSFLTGVNPGELFF. DNA of the CDR3: TGTGCCAGCAGCTTTCTGACAGGGGTTAATCCCGGGGAGCTGTTTTTT.

The chain is built from TRBV7-2 and TRBJ1-5; the match to TRBD1 covers 10 bases. This CDR3 has 14 residues. V was pared by 4 bases and J by 7 bases, with 4 bases of the junction left unmatched. Germline CDR1 reads SGHTA; CDR2 reads FQGNSA. In nucleotides, the CDR3 is TGTGCCAGCAGCTACGACAGGGGGCAACAGCCCCAGCATTTT. Translation: CASSYDRGQQPQHF.